This TCR beta chain was recorded in a study of CD8 T cells in ankylosing spondylitis. The V gene end was trimmed by 5 bases and the J gene end by 9 bases; junction bases not matched to a gene: 12. Germline loops: CDR1 MNHEY, CDR2 SMNVEV (reference sequence). The CDR3 runs 15 residues. With molecular barcodes, quantitative 5'-RACE was used to make the TCR beta libraries. MiXCR was run by TCRdb on the 5' RACE reads, yielding one entry per CDR3 protein. The sample records roughly 190,000 distinct CDR3 sequences, 9.5% to 15% being singletons. General study points: Disease-linked clones reportedly showed significant enrichment in matched ankylosing spondylitis synovial fluid. Earlier literature documents some of the motif variants in reactive arthritis synovial fluid and blood. What appeared characteristic of ankylosing spondylitis blood was a TCR beta motif of fewer than ten highly homologous variants.

Comment on this clonotype: Its specificity is not known.

The chain couples TRBV27 to TRBJ2-4; 8 bases agree with TRBD1. This receptor was taken from a male donor with ankylosing spondylitis or in good health (not recorded which). The sequenced sample consisted of blood, either unsorted or a sorted T cell fraction (not recorded which). This chain's CDR3 is CASSGLRQGISIQYF. The CDR3 DNA sequence: TGTGCCAGCAGTGGCCTTAGACAGGGGATCAGCATTCAGTACTTC.